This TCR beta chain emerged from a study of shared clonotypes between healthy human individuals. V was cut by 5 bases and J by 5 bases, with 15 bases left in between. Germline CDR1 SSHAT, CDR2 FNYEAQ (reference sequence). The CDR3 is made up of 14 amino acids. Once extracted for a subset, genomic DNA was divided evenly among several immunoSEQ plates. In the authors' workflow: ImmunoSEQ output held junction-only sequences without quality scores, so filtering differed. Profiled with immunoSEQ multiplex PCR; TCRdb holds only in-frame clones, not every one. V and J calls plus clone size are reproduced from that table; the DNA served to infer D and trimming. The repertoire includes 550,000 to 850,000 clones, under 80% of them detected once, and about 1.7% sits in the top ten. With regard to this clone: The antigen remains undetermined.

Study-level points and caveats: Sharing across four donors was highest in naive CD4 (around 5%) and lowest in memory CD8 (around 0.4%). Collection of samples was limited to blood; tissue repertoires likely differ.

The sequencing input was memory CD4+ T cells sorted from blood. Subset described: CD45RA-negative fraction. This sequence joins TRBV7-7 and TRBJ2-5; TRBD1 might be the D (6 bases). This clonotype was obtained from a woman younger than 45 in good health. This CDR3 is CASSKSGGGETQYF. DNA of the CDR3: TGTGCCAGCAGCAAAAGTGGGGGCGGGGAGACCCAGTACTTC.